This T cell receptor (beta chain) comes out of a study of PD-L1 blockade in urothelial cancer. The assay was immunoSEQ multiplex PCR, and TCRdb's table has in-frame clones only and misses some. The profile shows 15,000 to 20,000 clones, approximately 90% of them singletons. The V end lost 4 bases, the J end lost 0 bases, and 19 bases lay between the germline ends. The CDR3 loop spans 17 amino acids. Germline CDR1 SGHKS, CDR2 YYEKEE (reference sequence). The time point denotes: pretreatment peripheral blood. The source of this sequence is a man between 65 and 85 years old with urothelial cancer. The rearrangement uses TRBV5-5 and TRBJ1-1; D uncertain. The source was PBMCs, collected around atezolizumab (anti-PD-L1) treatment. The CDR3 DNA reads TGTGCCAGCAGCCCCCAGATGACCAGGCACTTGAACACTGAAGCTTTCTTT. Encoded protein: CASSPQMTRHLNTEAFF.